The 5 T cell receptor beta chains below were found in one sample sequenced in a study of blood T cell repertoires in COVID-19. The protocol was immunoSEQ multiplex PCR, while the TCRdb copy is restricted to in-frame clones and leaves out a portion. The sample contains fewer than 250,000 clones, 90% of which appear only once. Input material: PBMCs or T cells enriched from blood (not recorded which). The receptors come from a man in his fifties who had been exposed to COVID-19.

The sample holds a few counts of this clone. The chain recombines TRBV10-1 with TRBJ1-1; D remains ambiguous. The CDR3 loop spans 13 amino acids. CDR1 WNHNN and CDR2 SYGVQD come from the germline V gene (reference sequence). Trimming stripped 6 bases from V and 2 bases from J, with 10 bases between. Written as DNA, the CDR3 is TGCGCCAGCAGCTCCACAAGAAACACTGAAGCTTTCTTT. Amino acid sequence: CASSSTRNTEAFF.

The chain couples TRBV9 to TRBJ1-3; D not certain. Per germline, CDR1 SGDLS and CDR2 YYNGEE. This CDR3 is built from 17 residues. The V and J ends lost 4 bases and 4 bases respectively, with 21 bases between them. As DNA, the CDR3 is TGTGCCAGCAGCAATGACGCTTATCGGGGTAGGGGAAACACCATATATTTT. It translates to CASSNDAYRGRGNTIYF. The whole variable domain, remainder taken from reference TRBV9 and TRBJ1-3, is DSGVTQTPKHLITATGQRVTLRCSPRSGDLSVYWYQQSLDQGLQFLIQYYNGEERAKGNILERFSAQQFPDLHSELNLSSLELGDSALYFCASSNDAYRGRGNTIYFGEGSWLTVV.

The chain couples TRBV28 to TRBJ1-5; D might be TRBD1 (6 bases). The V and J ends lost 6 bases and 0 bases respectively, with 24 bases between them. The CDR3 contains 19 residues. Per the germline V gene, CDR1 is MDHEN and CDR2 is SYDVKM. The CDR3 is CASSYPWFVQGSSNQPQHF. CDR3 nucleotide sequence: TGTGCCAGCAGCTATCCCTGGTTTGTTCAGGGGTCTAGCAATCAGCCCCAGCATTTT. Based on the CDR3 plus reference TRBV28 and TRBJ1-5, the full variable domain is DVKVTQSSRYLVKRTGEKVFLECVQDMDHENMFWYRQDPGLGLRLIYFSYDVKMKEKGDIPEGYSVSREKKERFSLILESASTNQTSMYLCASSYPWFVQGSSNQPQHFGDGTRLSIL.

This clone was seen only once. The gene calls are TRBV11-3 and TRBJ2-3; the match to TRBD1 covers 7 bases. The V and J ends lost 5 bases and 5 bases, in that order; junction bases with no gene match: 10. The CDR3 covers 15 residues. CDR1 is SGHNT and CDR2 is YENEEA in the germline V gene. The CDR3 DNA follows: TGTGCCAGCAGCCCCACAGGGGTACCAATAGATACGCAGTATTTT. It is translated as CASSPTGVPIDTQYF.

The V gene is TRBV7-9, the J gene TRBJ1-2, with D maybe TRBD1 (5 bases). Germline CDR1 is SEHNR and CDR2 is FQNEAQ (reference sequence). The V end was cut by 10 bases, the J end by 0 bases, with 21 bases between. CDR3 length equals 16 residues. The CDR3 protein is CATAGPPGNANYGYTF. The CDR3 DNA sequence: TGTGCCACCGCAGGGCCCCCAGGGAATGCTAACTATGGCTACACCTTC.